This is a list of T cell receptor beta chains from one sample in a study of blood T cell repertoires in COVID-19. Here immunoSEQ multiplex PCR was the method, and the copy in TCRdb shows in-frame clones only, minus some. Here the sample spans 100,000 to 150,000 clones, approximately 89% being singletons. The specimen was peripheral blood. The receptors come from a woman in her 70s with COVID-19, enrolled during active disease. CDR3s include the opening cysteine and the closing phenylalanine or tryptophan. A D gene is named only where the DNA matches it firmly. The size field is filled for only some rows; it gives once, few, many or a size class.

NA | TRBJ1-2 | NA | TRBV5-5 | TGTGCCAGCAGTTTACAGGAAAACTATGGCTACACCTTC | CASSLQENYGYTF
NA | TRBJ1-5 | NA | TRBV28 | TGTGCCAGCATGGACAGTGGGGGCAATCAGCCCCAGCATTTT | CASMDSGGNQPQHF
NA | TRBJ1-1 | NA | TRBV19 | TGTGCCAGTAGTATTGGAGGAATGAACACTGAAGCTTTCTTT | CASSIGGMNTEAFF
NA | TRBJ1-6 | NA | TRBV5-1 | TGCGCCAGCAGCCTCGGATCCCCTAGGGAGGCCCTCCACTTT | CASSLGSPREALHF
TRBD2 | TRBJ2-3 | NA | TRBV5-6 | TGTGCCAGCAGCTTAACGACGGGGTGGGAGGGGACAGATACGCAGTATTTT | CASSLTTGWEGTDTQYF
TRBD1 | TRBJ2-7 | NA | TRBV30 | TGTGCCTGGTGCCGGGACAGGGATTACGAGCAGTACTTC | CAWCRDRDYEQYF
NA | TRBJ1-5 | NA | TRBV28 | TGTGCCAGCAGTTTAGTGTCGGGGGATCAGCCCCAGCATTTT | CASSLVSGDQPQHF
NA | TRBJ2-7 | NA | TRBV28 | TGTGCCAGCAGTGAAACAGGCCCCTACGAGCAGTACTTC | CASSETGPYEQYF
TRBD1 | TRBJ1-2 | NA | TRBV6-5 | TGTGCCAGCAGGGGGACAGGGGGTTATGGCTACACCTTC | CASRGTGGYGYTF
TRBD1 | TRBJ2-7 | NA | TRBV6-6 | TGTGCCAGCAGTTATACAGGGGGTACGACCTACGAGCAGTACTTC | CASSYTGGTTYEQYF
TRBD1 | TRBJ2-3 | NA | TRBV15 | TGTGCCACCAGGTCAGGGGGCTGGACAGATACGCAGTATTTT | CATRSGGWTDTQYF
TRBD2 | TRBJ2-7 | NA | TRBV10-2 | TGCGCCAGCACCGTAGGCGGGGGGGCAACAGAGCAGTACTTC | CASTVGGGATEQYF
NA | TRBJ2-7 | NA | TRBV27 | TGTGCCAGCAGTTTATTCCAGGGAGGCGAGCAGTACTTC | CASSLFQGGEQYF
TRBD2 | TRBJ2-3 | NA | TRBV6-2/TRBV6-3 | TGTGCCAGCAGTTACCCTAGACTAGCGGGGGGTGGCACAGATACGCAGTATTTT | CASSYPRLAGGGTDTQYF
TRBD1 | TRBJ2-1 | NA | TRBV6-5 | TGTGCCAGCTTGGACAGGAATAACAATGAGCAGTTCTTC | CASLDRNNNEQFF
TRBD2 | TRBJ2-5 | NA | TRBV11-3 | TGTGCCAGCAGTAACGGACTAGCGGGGCACCAAGAGACCCAGTACTTC | CASSNGLAGHQETQYF
TRBD1 | TRBJ2-3 | NA | TRBV7-8 | TGTGCCAGCAGCTTAGTGACAGGGAGAAGCACAGATACGCAGTATTTT | CASSLVTGRSTDTQYF
NA | TRBJ1-4 | NA | TRBV7-9 | TGTGCCAGCAGCCTCAGGGGAATTGCTAATGAAAAACTGTTTTTT | CASSLRGIANEKLFF
TRBD1 | TRBJ1-1 | NA | TRBV19 | TGTGCCAGAAGGGACAGAGACACTGAAGCTTTCTTT | CARRDRDTEAFF
TRBD1 | TRBJ1-1 | NA | TRBV3-1/TRBV3-2 | TGTGCCAGCAGCCGTGACAGGGGGCTCCGTGACACTGAAGCTTTCTTT | CASSRDRGLRDTEAFF
NA | TRBJ2-5 | NA | TRBV5-6 | TGTGCCAGCAGCCTGAGTCGGGGGCAAGAGACCCAGTACTTC | CASSLSRGQETQYF
TRBD1 | TRBJ1-2 | NA | TRBV5-6 | TGTGCCAGCAGCTCCGGGACAGGCGTTAACTATGGCTACACCTTC | CASSSGTGVNYGYTF
NA | TRBJ2-2 | once | TRBV5-1 | TGCGCCAGCAGCAGATCGACCCGGCTAGCCGAGACCGGGGAGCTGTTTTTT | CASSRSTRLAETGELFF
NA | TRBJ2-1 | NA | TRBV3-1/TRBV3-2 | TGTGCCAGCAGCCAGTATGGCGCGACTGCATTGTTCTTC | CASSQYGATALFF
TRBD1 | TRBJ2-6 | many | TRBV6-6 | TGTGCCAGCAGGGACAGGCTAAGCTCTGGGGCCAACGTCCTGACTTTC | CASRDRLSSGANVLTF
NA | TRBJ1-2 | NA | TRBV6-5 | TGTGCCAGCCAGAGGAGGGGCGCCTTATATGGCTACACCTTC | CASQRRGALYGYTF
NA | TRBJ1-3 | NA | TRBV5-1 | TGCGCCAGCAGCTTGTCCAGCTCTGGAAACACCATATATTTT | CASSLSSSGNTIYF
TRBD1 | TRBJ2-1 | NA | TRBV29-1 | TGCAGCGTTGTGCGGACAGGGGGATCCAATGAGCAGTTCTTC | CSVVRTGGSNEQFF
TRBD1 | TRBJ1-1 | NA | TRBV5-1 | TGCGCCAGCATGAGGACAGGGGGGAACACTGAAGCTTTCTTT | CASMRTGGNTEAFF
TRBD1 | TRBJ1-3 | NA | TRBV7-6 | TGTGCCAGCAGCCCGGGGACAGGGCAGAGGAACACCATATATTTT | CASSPGTGQRNTIYF
NA | TRBJ2-2 | NA | TRBV7-3 | TGTGCCAGCAGCAGGACTGTCACCGGGGAGCTGTTTTTT | CASSRTVTGELFF
NA | TRBJ1-1 | NA | TRBV6-5 | TGTGCCAGCAACGAGAGGCAGCGGAACACTGAAGCTTTCTTT | CASNERQRNTEAFF
TRBD2 | TRBJ2-2 | NA | TRBV2 | TGTGCCAGCAATTTGCGTGTAGCGGGGCGCGTTGTCGGGGAGCTGTTTTTT | CASNLRVAGRVVGELFF
NA | TRBJ1-1 | NA | TRBV20-1 | TGCAGTGCTAGAGATGTCCCAAAGCAATTCTTT | CSARDVPKQFF
NA | TRBJ1-6 | NA | TRBV5-1 | TGCGCCAGCAGCTTGGACCGACCGGGATCACCTAATTCACCCCTCCACTTT | CASSLDRPGSPNSPLHF
NA | TRBJ2-2 | NA | TRBV5-1 | TGCGCCAGCAGATCCCCTAGCATCACCGGGGAGCTGTTTTTT | CASRSPSITGELFF
TRBD1 | TRBJ1-5 | NA | TRBV2 | TGTGCCAGCAGGGGGGACAGGGCGGTCTATCAGCCCCAGCATTTT | CASRGDRAVYQPQHF
TRBD1 | TRBJ2-1 | NA | TRBV19 | TGTGCCAGTAGTTCCGACCGGGACAGCACTTACAATGAGCAGTTCTTC | CASSSDRDSTYNEQFF
TRBD2 | TRBJ2-1 | few | TRBV2 | TGTGCCAGCAGTGAAGGCGGGGGGAACTACAATGAGCAGTTCTTC | CASSEGGGNYNEQFF
NA | TRBJ2-5 | NA | TRBV19 | TGTGCCAGTAGTGGCCCGGGGAGGGGGGTCGCAGAGACCCAGTACTTC | CASSGPGRGVAETQYF
NA | TRBJ2-7 | NA | TRBV2 | TGTGCCAGCAGTGAACAGGGGCCCGAGCAGTACTTC | CASSEQGPEQYF
NA | TRBJ1-5 | NA | TRBV12-3/TRBV12-4 | TGTGCCAGCAGCCGAAAGAGGGATCAGCCCCAGCATTTT | CASSRKRDQPQHF
NA | TRBJ2-7 | NA | TRBV24-1 | TGTGCCACCAGTGATAATTCTGGGCAGCCCTACGAGCAGTACTTC | CATSDNSGQPYEQYF
NA | TRBJ2-7 | NA | TRBV3-1/TRBV3-2 | TGTGCCAGCAGCCAGGGACAAGGGCCTATCGAGCAGTACTTC | CASSQGQGPIEQYF
NA | TRBJ1-3 | NA | TRBV29-1 | TGCAGCGCTACGGGGGTGACAGCTGGAAACACCATATATTTT | CSATGVTAGNTIYF
TRBD2 | TRBJ2-5 | NA | TRBV19 | TGTGCCAGTAGTATAGCTAGCGGGGGTCAAGAGACCCAGTACTTC | CASSIASGGQETQYF
NA | TRBJ1-6 | NA | TRBV2 | TGTGCCAGCAGTGCCCCTCCAGGGTCCACCAATTCACCCCTCCACTTT | CASSAPPGSTNSPLHF
NA | TRBJ2-5 | few | TRBV10-3 | TGTGCCATCGGGCAGGGAACTCTAATGGGAGAGACCCAGTACTTC | CAIGQGTLMGETQYF
TRBD1 | TRBJ1-1 | NA | TRBV18 | TGTGCCAGCTCACCACCCGGGGGTCTGCGACAGGGGACGATGAACACTGAAGCTTTCTTT | CASSPPGGLRQGTMNTEAFF
TRBD2 | TRBJ2-3 | NA | TRBV7-8 | TGTGCCAGCAGCCTCGGACTAGCGGTTCAAGATACGCAGTATTTT | CASSLGLAVQDTQYF
NA | TRBJ1-5 | once | TRBV6-5 | TGTGCCAGCACAGTCCGAGGCGGAGGCAATCAGCCCCAGCATTTT | CASTVRGGGNQPQHF
NA | TRBJ1-5 | NA | TRBV4-1 | TGCGCCAGCAGCCCCCCGCTCGGTGAAGATCATCAGCCCCAGCATTTT | CASSPPLGEDHQPQHF
NA | TRBJ2-7 | NA | TRBV2 | TGTGCCAGCAGTGAGGGGCCTGCCTACGAGCAGTACTTC | CASSEGPAYEQYF
NA | TRBJ2-1 | once | TRBV5-4 | TGTGCCAGCAGCTTGGTTCCCGGCAATGAGCAGTTCTTC | CASSLVPGNEQFF